Presented here are 32 T cell receptor beta chains from one specimen sequenced in a study of blood T cell repertoires in COVID-19. The assay was immunoSEQ multiplex PCR, and TCRdb's table has in-frame clones only and misses some. The sample consists of 110,000 or so clones, approximately 83% of them appearing once. The sample was peripheral blood. The receptors shown here come from a man aged 45 to 65 with acute or convalescent COVID-19.

This clone has more than one count but fewer than ten. This chain's CDR3 is CASSLSGGSSYNEQFF. The CDR3 coding sequence is TGTGCCAGCAGTTTATCCGGGGGAAGCTCCTACAATGAGCAGTTCTTC. The chain links TRBV6-5 to TRBJ2-1; the D gene is possibly TRBD2 (6 bases). The CDR3 is 16 amino acids. Germline V gene sequence: CDR1 MNHEY, CDR2 SVGAGI. Trimming shortened V by 4 bases and J by 0 bases, and 13 bases separated the two germline ends.

To note about this clone: An end of the junction differs from the germline gene, which may be a read error. This sequence joins TRBV5-5 and TRBJ1-2; 7 bases fit TRBD1. This CDR3 has 15 amino acids. CDR1 is SGHKS and CDR2 is YYEKEE in the germline V gene (reference sequence). This CDR3 is CVSSVGDRVAGGYTF. The DNA for the CDR3 is TGTGTCAGCAGCGTAGGAGACAGGGTGGCGGGTGGCTACACCTTC.

The chain carries TRBV11-1 and TRBJ1-1; 7 nucleotides agree with TRBD1. Germline lookup yields CDR1 SGHAT and CDR2 FQDESV (reference sequence). Trimming at V came to 1 base and at J to 1 base, leaving 3 bases not matched to a gene. The CDR3 consists of 15 residues. CDR3 coding DNA: TGTGCCAGCAGCTTAGGGTACAGGGGGAACACTGAAGCTTTCTTT. This gives the protein CASSLGYRGNTEAFF.

The chain is built from TRBV7-9 and TRBJ2-1; TRBD2 matches at 10 bases. CDR3 length: 17 residues. Trimming cost V 1 base and J 5 bases; bases outside gene matches: 8. In germline, CDR1 is SEHNR, CDR2 FQNEAQ (reference sequence). CDR3 sequence (DNA): TGTGCCAGCAGCTTAGTGGGCCTAGCGGGGGACGACAATGAGCAGTTCTTC. This sequence encodes CASSLVGLAGDDNEQFF. Filled out from reference TRBV7-9 and TRBJ2-1, the complete variable domain reads DTGVSQNPRHKITKRGQNVTFRCDPISEHNRLYWYRQTLGQGPEFLTYFQNEAQLEKSRLLSDRFSAERPKGSFSTLEIQRTEQGDSAMYLCASSLVGLAGDDNEQFFGPGTRLTVL.

V usage is TRBV11-3 and J usage is TRBJ1-1, with D possibly matching TRBD1 (6 bases). The CDR3 sequence is 15 residues long. The germline V and J ends were trimmed by 2 bases and 1 base, with 11 bases remaining between them. Germline-derived CDR1 and CDR2 are SGHNT and YENEEA. The CDR3 reads CASSLTGLTNTEAFF. CDR3 in DNA: TGTGCCAGCAGCTTAACAGGGTTGACGAACACTGAAGCTTTCTTT.

The V and J genes are TRBV7-9 and TRBJ2-1; no reliable D call. V dropped 6 bases and J dropped 5 bases, with 8 bases sitting between them. In germline, CDR1 is SEHNR, CDR2 FQNEAQ (reference sequence). The CDR3 runs to 12 residues. The CDR3 nucleotides read TGTGCCAGCAGTTCAGGAAACAATGAGCAGTTCTTC. This sequence encodes CASSSGNNEQFF.

In its sample, this clone was seen once. V is TRBV18 and J is TRBJ2-5; D ambiguous. Germline lookup yields CDR1 KGHSH and CDR2 LQKENI. CDR3 size: 14 residues. V lost 3 bases and J 5 bases, leaving 13 bases between the germline ends. In DNA form, the CDR3 reads TGTGCCAGCTCACCCGTTAGTGCATCGGAGACCCAGTACTTC. Encoded protein: CASSPVSASETQYF. The variable domain in full, completed from reference TRBV18 and TRBJ2-5, reads NAGVMQNPRHLVRRRGQEARLRCSPMKGHSHVYWYRQLPEEGLKFMVYLQKENIIDESGMPKERFSAEFPKEGPSILRIQQVVRGDSAAYFCASSPVSASETQYFGPGTRLLVL.

This rearrangement joins TRBV6-1 to TRBJ1-2; D unresolved. Trimming removed 1 base at V and 5 bases at J, with 8 bases between. The CDR3 length is 13 residues. Per germline, CDR1 MNHNS and CDR2 SASEGT. The CDR3 coding sequence is TGTGCCAGCAGTGAAGACGGAGGGTATGGCTACACCTTC. It translates to CASSEDGGYGYTF.

V and J are TRBV4-1 and TRBJ2-5; D remains unclear. Germline CDR1 is MGHRA and CDR2 is YSYEKL. This CDR3 is 14 amino acids long. V lost 4 bases and J lost 2, with 11 bases in between. DNA of the CDR3: TGCGCCAGCAGCCCCTTCGAGGCACAAGAGACCCAGTACTTC. It yields the protein CASSPFEAQETQYF.

This chain connects TRBV19 to TRBJ1-1, with no clear D. Germline V gene data show CDR1 as LNHDA and CDR2 as SQIVND (reference sequence). This CDR3 has 15 residues. Trimming removed 7 bases at V and 3 bases at J, with 18 bases between. CDR3 loop: CASTNGRVEDTEAFF. The CDR3 bases are TGTGCCAGTACCAACGGTAGGGTGGAGGACACTGAAGCTTTCTTT.

The rearrangement joins TRBV4-1 to TRBJ1-1; no firm D call. The length of the CDR3 is 15 residues. Germline V gene lookup returns CDR1 MGHRA and CDR2 YSYEKL. The ends were cut back, 1 base at V and 3 bases at J, with 12 bases in the middle. The CDR3 loop reads CASSQVSGSYTEAFF. The CDR3, as DNA: TGCGCCAGCAGCCAAGTTTCAGGTTCGTACACTGAAGCTTTCTTT.

The V and J genes are TRBV10-2 and TRBJ2-7; 9 nucleotides line up with TRBD1. The J segment lost 3 bases and the V segment lost 8 bases, leaving 8 bases of the junction unmatched. CDR1 WSHSY and CDR2 SAAADI come from the germline V gene. The CDR3 consists of 14 residues. In DNA, the CDR3 is TGCGCCAGCCGGAAAACAGGGGGCTTCTACGAGCAGTACTTC. Translating it yields CASRKTGGFYEQYF.

The J gene is TRBJ2-3, the V gene TRBV10-3; 11 positions match TRBD2. Germline CDR1 ENHRY, CDR2 SYGVKD. The CDR3 totals 16 residues. V trimming: 8 bases; J trimming: 1 base; junction bases outside the gene matches: 8. As DNA, the CDR3 is TGTGCCATCGGGGTAGCGGGAGGGCGTGGCACAGATACGCAGTATTTT. Its translation is CAIGVAGGRGTDTQYF.

The chain couples TRBV13 to TRBJ1-1; D is undetermined. V was clipped by 2 bases and J by 0 bases, with 4 bases between them. The CDR3 contains 13 residues. CDR1 and CDR2 from the germline V gene are PRHDT and FYEKMQ (reference sequence). CDR3 sequence reads: CASSLYMNTEAFF. CDR3 sequence (DNA): TGTGCCAGCAGCTTATACATGAACACTGAAGCTTTCTTT.

The chain carries TRBV30 and TRBJ2-5; D call uncertain. V was shortened by 3 bases and J by 5 bases, with 7 bases between the two germline ends. This CDR3 is 11 amino acids long. The germline V gene has CDR1 GTSNPN and CDR2 SVGIG (reference sequence). The CDR3 DNA follows: TGTGCCTGGAGCGCCCGGGAGACCCAGTACTTC. It specifies CAWSARETQYF.

In nucleotides, the CDR3 is TGTGCCAGCAGCGCCACAGGGGGCCTACGACAGCCCCAGCATTTT. Its translation is CASSATGGLRQPQHF. The V call is TRBV7-9, the J call TRBJ1-5; 9 nucleotides line up with TRBD1. This CDR3 has 15 amino acids. The germline V gene encodes CDR1 SEHNR and CDR2 FQNEAQ (reference sequence). The V and J ends lost 5 bases and 7 bases, in that order; junction bases with no gene match: 9.

The CDR3 DNA reads as TGTGCCAGCAGTGCAGGGGGCTTTAATGAAAAACTGTTTTTT. As protein: CASSAGGFNEKLFF. V is TRBV6-1 and J is TRBJ1-4; TRBD1 matches 8 bases. The CDR3 runs to 14 residues. Germline trimming cut 4 bases from V and 4 bases from J; bases unmatched to any gene: 2. Germline CDR1 is MNHNS and CDR2 is SASEGT.

This clone is categorized as medium-sized. The V and J genes are TRBV27 and TRBJ1-2, with no clear D. Germline V gene data show CDR1 as MNHEY and CDR2 as SMNVEV (reference sequence). The V and J ends lost 6 bases and 0 bases respectively, with 17 bases between them. CDR3 size: 16 residues. The CDR3 DNA follows: TGTGCCAGCAGCTTAGGGCCCCCCGCAACTAACTATGGCTACACCTTC. Translated, it gives CASSLGPPATNYGYTF.

The chain is built from TRBV3-1 (or the pseudogene TRBV3-2) and TRBJ1-3, with 8 bases fitting TRBD1. Germline V lookup: CDR1 LGHDT, CDR2 YNNKEL (reference sequence). J was trimmed by 1 base and V by 3 bases; bases with no gene match: 8. This CDR3 has 17 residues. CDR3 protein: CASSQTPGQESGNTIYF. CDR3 in DNA: TGTGCCAGCAGCCAGACTCCGGGACAGGAGTCTGGAAACACCATATATTTT.

The rearrangement links TRBV5-6 to TRBJ1-1; 8 nucleotides agree with TRBD1. There are 13 residues in the CDR3. Germline V lookup: CDR1 SGHDT, CDR2 YYEEEE. V was pared by 2 bases and J by 6 bases, with 3 bases of the junction left unmatched. The CDR3 reads CASSFGQGAEAFF. CDR3 coding DNA: TGTGCCAGCAGCTTTGGACAGGGCGCTGAAGCTTTCTTT.

The chain uses TRBV12-3 or TRBV12-4 and TRBJ1-1; possible D gene TRBD1, 5 bases. Trimming left V 5 bases short and J 2 bases short, with 9 bases between. There are 13 residues in the CDR3. In DNA, the CDR3 is TGTGCCAGCAGTCCACAGGATAACACTGAAGCTTTCTTT. Its translation: CASSPQDNTEAFF.

The chain employs TRBV7-9 and TRBJ2-7; D perhaps matches TRBD2 (6 bases). CDR1 and CDR2 (germline): SEHNR, FQNEAQ (reference sequence). V was cut by 3 bases and J by 2 bases, with 11 bases left in between. The CDR3 consists of 14 residues. CDR3 sequence: CASSFGGAAYEQYF. For the CDR3, the DNA is TGTGCCAGCAGCTTCGGGGGAGCGGCCTACGAGCAGTACTTC.

The CDR3 here is CASSSPGRASYEQYF. The CDR3 DNA reads as TGTGCCAGCAGTTCCCCAGGCAGGGCCTCCTACGAGCAGTACTTC. The chain employs TRBV27 and TRBJ2-7; tentatively, D is TRBD1 (5 bases). V was shortened by 4 bases and J by 0 bases, with 13 bases between the two germline ends. The CDR3 has 15 residues. Per germline, CDR1 MNHEY and CDR2 SMNVEV (reference sequence).

The chain employs TRBV5-4 and TRBJ1-1, with D possibly matching TRBD1 (6 bases). Trimming took 4 bases from V and 8 from J, leaving 21 bases between them. Germline lookup yields CDR1 SGHNT and CDR2 YYREEE (reference sequence). This CDR3 contains 15 residues. This CDR3 is CASSANTQGRGEAFF. CDR3 DNA: TGTGCCAGCAGCGCCAATACACAGGGAAGGGGAGAAGCTTTCTTT.

The chain recombines TRBV6-5 with TRBJ1-4, with 9 bases matching TRBD1. The V gene end was trimmed by 4 bases and the J gene end by 8 bases; junction bases not matched to a gene: 8. Germline-derived CDR1 and CDR2 are MNHEY and SVGAGI. The CDR3 runs to 15 residues. The CDR3 DNA follows: TGTGCCAGCAGTTCTCCGGGACAGGGAGAGGAAAAACTGTTTTTT. Its protein product is CASSSPGQGEEKLFF.

V gene TRBV5-6 combines with J gene TRBJ1-5, with D perhaps TRBD1 (6 bases). The CDR3 has 15 amino acids. Germline-derived CDR1 and CDR2 are SGHDT and YYEEEE. V was cut by 0 bases and J by 7 bases, with 14 bases left in between. Here the CDR3 DNA reads TGTGCCAGCAGCTTGGGTCCCTCAGGGGTCCAGCCCCAGCATTTT. Translated: CASSLGPSGVQPQHF.

This clone was observed a few times. This rearrangement joins TRBV4-1 to TRBJ2-1; maybe TRBD1 (6 bases). CDR3 length: 15 amino acids. The germline V gene encodes CDR1 MGHRA and CDR2 YSYEKL. Trimming removed 5 bases from V and 4 bases from J, with 15 bases in between. CDR3 loop: CASSSGALVYNEQFF. The DNA for the CDR3 is TGCGCCAGCAGCTCAGGGGCACTAGTGTACAATGAGCAGTTCTTC.

The gene calls are TRBV7-9 and TRBJ2-7; 11 bases agree with TRBD1. The germline V gene has CDR1 SEHNR and CDR2 FQNEAQ (reference sequence). There are 16 residues in the CDR3. V shed 5 bases and J 2 bases; nucleotides not matched to a gene: 8. CDR3 in amino acids: CASSARRDRGTYEQYF. Written as DNA, the CDR3 is TGTGCCAGCAGCGCCCGAAGGGACAGGGGGACCTACGAGCAGTACTTC.

CDR3 protein: CASSLSLAGKDTQYF. The DNA of the CDR3 is TGTGCCAGCAGCTTATCTCTGGCGGGTAAAGATACGCAGTATTTT. The chain joins TRBV7-6 to TRBJ2-3, with D possibly TRBD2 on 5 matching bases. This CDR3 has 15 amino acids. Germline V CDR1 and CDR2: SGHVS, FNYEAQ. The ends were cut back, 2 bases at V and 5 bases at J, with 14 bases in the middle. Together with reference TRBV7-6 and TRBJ2-3, the CDR3 gives the full variable domain: GAGVSQSPRYKVTKRGQDVALRCDPISGHVSLYWYRQALGQGPEFLTYFNYEAQQDKSGLPNDRFSAERPEGSISTLTIQRTEQRDSAMYRCASSLSLAGKDTQYFGPGTRLTVL.

The chain employs TRBV3-1 (or the pseudogene TRBV3-2) and TRBJ2-6, with D possibly being TRBD2 (7 bases). The CDR3 spans 18 residues. Looked up from germline, CDR1 is LGHDT and CDR2 is YNNKEL (reference sequence). The V end was cut by 5 bases, the J end by 1 base, with 18 bases between. In DNA form, the CDR3 reads TGTGCCAGCAGCTACGCGGGGGCGCGGCGGTCTGGGGCCAACGTCCTGACTTTC. Translated: CASSYAGARRSGANVLTF.

This clone has only a few counts. V is TRBV2 and J is TRBJ1-5; 9 bases line up with TRBD1. Germline values: CDR1 SNHLY, CDR2 FYNNEI. V shed 4 bases, J shed 6 bases, and the junction held 7 bases outside the gene matches. The CDR3 loop spans 15 amino acids. CDR3 coding DNA: TGTGCCAGCAGTGGGGACAGGGAAGTTGGTCAGCCCCAGCATTTT. Translation gives CASSGDREVGQPQHF.

J is TRBJ1-1 and V is TRBV6-1; TRBD1 is a possible D gene (5 bases). This CDR3 comprises 13 residues. V was pared by 2 bases and J by 5 bases, with 9 bases between. CDR1 is MNHNS and CDR2 is SASEGT in the germline V gene. The CDR3 coding sequence is TGTGCCAGCAGTGAACCGGGGGGAACTGAAGCTTTCTTT. Translation gives CASSEPGGTEAFF.